The 10 T cell receptor beta chains below all came from one sample that was sequenced in a study of cytomegalovirus exposure and HLA in healthy donors (TCRdb year 2017). The library was built by means of the immunoSEQ multiplex PCR assay. For the multiplex PCR, a mixture combining 60 forward primers for TCR Vbeta segments and 13 reverse primers for TCR Jbeta segments was used. Entries here come from immuneACCESS through TCRdb and include only in-frame sequences with V and J called. Some clones fail to appear in such tables; in the studies checked, an unresolved V gene covers under half of the shortfall, and the cause of the remainder is unknown. This sample's clone table shows 35,000 to 45,000 clones. In total, the top ten clones hold 4% of the sample. The specimen sequenced was PBMCs. The source is a male donor in good health and CMV-seronegative.

The rearrangement uses TRBV28 and TRBJ2-3, with 7 positions matching TRBD2. The V gene end was trimmed by 3 bases and the J gene end by 6 bases; junction bases not matched to a gene: 3. The germline V gene has CDR1 MDHEN and CDR2 SYDVKM. The CDR3 sequence is 13 residues long. DNA of the CDR3: TGTGCCAGCAGTTTCGGGGGGAAGGATACGCAGTATTTT. Translated: CASSFGGKDTQYF.

The CDR3 protein is CASSRHRENTEAFF. DNA for the CDR3: TGTGCCAGCAGCCGACACAGGGAGAACACTGAAGCTTTCTTT. This chain links TRBV14 with TRBJ1-1, with a possible D match to TRBD1 (6 bases). The germline V and J ends were trimmed by 4 bases and 1 base, with 10 bases remaining between them. Per germline, CDR1 SGHDN and CDR2 FVKESK. This CDR3 region has 14 residues.

The chain employs TRBV7-9 and TRBJ2-7, with 8 nucleotides matching TRBD1. This CDR3 spans 15 amino acids. Germline V gene sequence: CDR1 SEHNR, CDR2 FQNEAQ (reference sequence). Losses at the gene ends were 6 bases for V and 0 bases for J; bases not matched to a gene: 7. The CDR3 sequence: CASRTDRAGSYEQYF. In DNA, the CDR3 is TGTGCCAGCAGAACGGACAGGGCCGGCTCCTACGAGCAGTACTTC.

The CDR3: CASSLNRLAGSYNEQFF. DNA for the CDR3: TGTGCCAGCAGCTTAAATCGACTAGCGGGCTCCTACAATGAGCAGTTCTTC. The V call is TRBV7-8, the J call TRBJ2-1, with 10 bases matching TRBD2. V shed 2 bases, J shed 0 bases, and the junction held 4 bases outside the gene matches. The germline gives CDR1 SGHVS, CDR2 FQNEAQ. CDR3 size: 17 residues.

The rearrangement uses TRBV6-1 and TRBJ1-1; unclear D gene. The germline V gene has CDR1 MNHNS and CDR2 SASEGT. The CDR3 spans 12 residues. Trimming left V 5 bases short and J 4 bases short, with 8 bases between. The CDR3 sequence is CASSRLSTEAFF. The CDR3 nucleotides read TGTGCCAGCAGTCGTCTGAGCACTGAAGCTTTCTTT.

The gene calls are TRBV6-6 and TRBJ2-7; 7 bases fit TRBD1. V gave up 6 bases and J gave up 4 bases; unmatched junction bases: 6. The length of the CDR3 is 13 residues. Germline V gene sequence: CDR1 MNHNY, CDR2 SVGAGI (reference sequence). The DNA of the CDR3 is TGTGCCAGCAGACCCGGGACAGTATACGAGCAGTACTTC. Translated: CASRPGTVYEQYF.

V is TRBV6-4 and J is TRBJ1-1, with D unresolved. The CDR3 runs to 13 residues. The germline V gene has CDR1 MRHNA and CDR2 SNTAGT. The ends were cut back, 3 bases at V and 1 base at J, with 6 bases in the middle. CDR3 amino acids: CASSEERNTEAFF. The CDR3 DNA sequence: TGTGCCAGCAGTGAGGAGCGGAACACTGAAGCTTTCTTT.

This chain joins TRBV10-2 and TRBJ1-2, with no clear D. CDR3 length: 12 residues. Germline CDR1 WSHSY, CDR2 SAAADI. V lost 0 bases to trimming and J lost 6 bases, with 5 bases between them. CDR3 region: CASSESGDGYTF. CDR3 coding DNA: TGCGCCAGCAGTGAGTCCGGGGATGGCTACACCTTC.

V usage is TRBV2 and J usage is TRBJ2-7, with 13 bases lining up with TRBD2. Germline V gene sequence: CDR1 SNHLY, CDR2 FYNNEI. The ends lost 4 bases at V and 3 bases at J; junction bases unmatched: 0. The CDR3 is made up of 14 amino acids. Here the CDR3 reads CASSGTSGGYEQYF. The CDR3 DNA is TGTGCCAGCAGTGGGACTAGCGGGGGCTACGAGCAGTACTTC.

The chain joins TRBV13 to TRBJ2-1; 9 bases fit TRBD1. The V gene's germline CDR1 is PRHDT and CDR2 FYEKMQ (reference sequence). Unmatched junction bases numbered 10, after V lost 4 bases and J lost 3 bases. The CDR3 has 17 residues. The CDR3 DNA follows: TGTGCCAGCAGCTCGAGACCCGGGACAGGGATCTACAATGAGCAGTTCTTC. It is translated as CASSSRPGTGIYNEQFF.